A selection of T cell receptor beta chains follows, all from one sample in a study of OX40 agonist ivuxolimab in advanced cancers. Produced via immunoSEQ multiplex PCR; TCRdb's table is partial and in-frame only. The sample has tens of thousands of clones, around 85% seen once. The sequenced sample was CD4+ or CD8+ T cells sorted from blood, obtained in a trial of the OX40 agonist ivuxolimab. These receptors came from an adult with an advanced solid tumor such as melanoma, head and neck, liver or kidney cancer. Both conserved end residues are part of each CDR3. Each record gives: D gene, V gene, clone size, J gene, CDR3 length, CDR3 DNA, CDR3 protein. The D gene is left open where the match is weak. Not all rows give a size; the values are once, few, many and, for expanded clones, a class.

>NA|TRBV11-2|once|TRBJ2-3|15
TGTGCCAGCAGCTCCGAGCAATCGTACACAGATACGCAGTATTTT
CASSSEQSYTDTQYF
>NA|TRBV9|NA|TRBJ2-2|16
TGTGCCAGCAGCTCTCACAGGGTTCGGGGCACCGGGGAGCTGTTTTTT
CASSSHRVRGTGELFF
>NA|TRBV27|NA|TRBJ1-4|14
TGTGCCAGCAGTTTGTCGCAGAGCAGTGGAAAACTGTTTTTT
CASSLSQSSGKLFF
>NA|TRBV5-5|NA|TRBJ1-5|14
TGTGCCAGCAGCTTGGGGTTCGGCAATCAGCCCCAGCATTTT
CASSLGFGNQPQHF
>NA|TRBV5-8|NA|TRBJ1-3|15
TGTGCCAGCAGCGTATTCGGAGGTCTTGGAAACACCATATATTTT
CASSVFGGLGNTIYF
>TRBD1|TRBV28|NA|TRBJ1-5|16
TGTGCCAGCAGTTTAATGAGGGGGCCCTTCAATCAGCCCCAGCATTTT
CASSLMRGPFNQPQHF
>NA|TRBV29-1|NA|TRBJ2-7|12
TGCAGCGTTAATACAGGTTCCTACGAGCAGTACTTC
CSVNTGSYEQYF
>TRBD1|TRBV4-3|NA|TRBJ2-1|17
TGCGCCAGCAGCCAAGAGGGACAGGGGATTGTTTACAATGAGCAGTTCTTC
CASSQEGQGIVYNEQFF
>NA|TRBV11-1|NA|TRBJ2-1|13
TGTGCCAGCAGACCCCGCGGGGGCGATGAGCAGTTCTTC
CASRPRGGDEQFF
>TRBD1|TRBV6-1|NA|TRBJ2-7|15
TGTGCCAGCAGGCTTGGGGGGACAGGGACCTACGAGCAGTACTTC
CASRLGGTGTYEQYF
>NA|TRBV28|NA|TRBJ1-6|18
TGTGCCAGCAGTTCGACAATAACGTTTGGGTCCTATAATTCACCCCTCCACTTT
CASSSTITFGSYNSPLHF
>NA|TRBV27|NA|TRBJ1-5|13
TGTGCCAGCAGTCCGCGAACTGGGCAGCCCCAGCATTTT
CASSPRTGQPQHF
>NA|TRBV9|few|TRBJ2-2|11
TGTGCCAGCAGCGAGGCCGGGGAGCTGTTTTTT
CASSEAGELFF
>NA|TRBV2|NA|TRBJ1-4|16
TGTGCCAGCAGGGACCGCCGGGGGGAAGTTAATGAAAAACTGTTTTTT
CASRDRRGEVNEKLFF
>NA|TRBV7-9|NA|TRBJ1-2|12
TGTGCCAGCAGCTTTGGCGGGAATGGCTACACCTTC
CASSFGGNGYTF
>TRBD1|TRBV19|NA|TRBJ1-1|15
TGTGCCAGTAGTATATATGAGGGGGCGAACACTGAAGCTTTCTTT
CASSIYEGANTEAFF
>NA|TRBV9|NA|TRBJ1-6|19
TGTGCCAGCAGCGTAGACGTGGGAATGGCAGGCTCCTATAATTCACCCCTCCACTTT
CASSVDVGMAGSYNSPLHF
>NA|TRBV11-2|NA|TRBJ1-1|14
TGTGCCAGCAGCGGTAGCCCCCGGAACACTGAAGCTTTCTTT
CASSGSPRNTEAFF
>TRBD1|TRBV5-4|NA|TRBJ1-1|15
TGTGCCAGCTTTTCCCCCGACAGGGGGAACACTGAAGCTTTCTTT
CASFSPDRGNTEAFF
>TRBD1|TRBV5-1|few|TRBJ2-5|16
TGCGCCAGCAGCTTGAGGCAGGGGGCGGTCCAAGAGACCCAGTACTTC
CASSLRQGAVQETQYF
>NA|TRBV27|NA|TRBJ1-5|14
TGTGCCAGCAGGAGAGGGAGCAGCAATCAGCCCCAGCATTTT
CASRRGSSNQPQHF
>TRBD1|TRBV7-8|few|TRBJ1-1|17
TGTGCCAGCAGCTTAGTTGCCACAGGGGGATTTAGCACTGAAGCTTTCTTT
CASSLVATGGFSTEAFF
>TRBD1|TRBV27|NA|TRBJ2-7|14
TGTGCCAGCAGTTTCGGGACAGGGGGCTTGGAGCAGTACTTC
CASSFGTGGLEQYF
>NA|TRBV6-1|NA|TRBJ2-7|13
TGTGCCAGCAGTCAACTCCCAAGCCGCGAGCAGTACTTC
CASSQLPSREQYF
>NA|TRBV27|NA|TRBJ2-2|14
TGTGCCAGCAGTTTTGCGGTTGGGACCGGGGAGCTGTTTTTT
CASSFAVGTGELFF
>TRBD1|TRBV11-1|NA|TRBJ1-2|18
TGTGCCAGCAGCGCGAGTACTGGGACAGGGATCCTCTCCTATGGCTACACCTTC
CASSASTGTGILSYGYTF
>TRBD1|TRBV19|NA|TRBJ2-7|14
TGTGCCAGTAGTGCCGGGACAGGGGGCTACGAGCAGTACTTC
CASSAGTGGYEQYF
>NA|TRBV6-1|NA|TRBJ2-1|15
TGTGCCAGCAGCCCCGGCGGTGGGGACTACAATGAGCAGTTCTTC
CASSPGGGDYNEQFF
>NA|TRBV11-2|NA|TRBJ1-1|19
TGTGCCAGCAGCACATTGCATGGGTTCCAACAGGCAGGAAACACTGAAGCTTTCTTT
CASSTLHGFQQAGNTEAFF
>NA|TRBV4-1|NA|TRBJ2-3|15
TGCGCCAGCAGCCCCAGGGGGGTTAGCACAGATACGCAGTATTTT
CASSPRGVSTDTQYF
>TRBD2|TRBV5-1|NA|TRBJ2-3|15
TGCGCCAGTGGGGAGGGAGATCCTAGCACAGATACGCAGTATTTT
CASGEGDPSTDTQYF
>TRBD1|TRBV19|NA|TRBJ2-5|13
TGTGCCAGTAGCTGGACAGGGGAAGAGACCCAGTACTTC
CASSWTGEETQYF
>NA|TRBV4-1|NA|TRBJ2-1|13
TGCGCCAGCAGCCAGGGGGACAACAATGAGCAGTTCTTC
CASSQGDNNEQFF
>TRBD1|TRBV5-4|NA|TRBJ2-5|16
TGTGCCAGCAACCTACCAAAACAGGGGGAACAAGAGACCCAGTACTTC
CASNLPKQGEQETQYF
>NA|TRBV29-1|once|TRBJ1-2|14
TGCAGCGTTGAAACCCTACCAACTAACTATGGCTACACCTTC
CSVETLPTNYGYTF
>TRBD2|TRBV28|NA|TRBJ2-1|18
TGTGCCAGCAGCCTCCTAGCGGGGGGCAGGAAGCGATACAATGAGCAGTTCTTC
CASSLLAGGRKRYNEQFF
>NA|TRBV9|once|TRBJ2-5|16
TGTGCCAGCAGCGTAGTAACGGGGGGCCCCCAAGAGACCCAGTACTTC
CASSVVTGGPQETQYF
>TRBD1|TRBV15|NA|TRBJ1-5|18
TGTGCCACCAGCAGAGTGTGGGAAATGCGGGACAGCGAACAGCCCCAGCATTTT
CATSRVWEMRDSEQPQHF
>TRBD1|TRBV7-2|NA|TRBJ2-5|15
TGTGCCAGCAGCCATATACAGGGGGCTGTAGAGACCCAGTACTTC
CASSHIQGAVETQYF
>NA|TRBV19|NA|TRBJ1-5|15
TGTGCCAGTAGTCCCTGGGACACTAGCAATCAGCCCCAGCATTTT
CASSPWDTSNQPQHF
>TRBD2|TRBV2|NA|TRBJ2-3|12
TGTGCCAGACTAGCGGTGACAGATACGCAGTATTTT
CARLAVTDTQYF
>TRBD1|TRBV19|NA|TRBJ1-2|14
TGTGCCAGTAACCCGGGGACAGGGAGTTATGGCTACACCTTC
CASNPGTGSYGYTF
>NA|TRBV15|NA|TRBJ2-5|16
TGTGCCACCAGCAGAGAAGTCAGGGGAGGGCCCGAGACCCAGTACTTC
CATSREVRGGPETQYF
>NA|TRBV5-6|NA|TRBJ2-7|16
TGTGCCAGCAGCTTGGGGGTTTGGGACGAGTCCTACGAGCAGTACTTC
CASSLGVWDESYEQYF
>TRBD1|TRBV25-1|NA|TRBJ1-2|13
TGTGCCAGCAGTGCGACAGGGTCCTATGGCTACACCTTC
CASSATGSYGYTF
>NA|TRBV9|NA|TRBJ2-2|12
TGTGCCAGCAGCGGGGACATTACGGGGCTGTTTTTT
CASSGDITGLFF
>NA|TRBV6-6|NA|TRBJ1-5|13
TGTGCCAGCAAAGGGGTTATCAATCAGCCCCAGCATTTT
CASKGVINQPQHF
>NA|TRBV6-1|NA|TRBJ1-1|12
TGTGCCAGCGGCAGTCCAAAAAGGGAAGCTTTCTTT
CASGSPKREAFF
>TRBD1|TRBV9|once|TRBJ2-5|16
TGTGCCAGCAGCGTAGCCGGGACAGGGGGCTTAGAGACCCAGTACTTC
CASSVAGTGGLETQYF